This T cell receptor (beta chain) derives from a study of T cells in Graves' hyperthyroidism and ophthalmopathy. Study details: Peripheral blood was collected at initial diagnosis, before any treatment.

This clonotype turned up a few times. Trimming removed 7 bases from V and 5 bases from J, with 17 bases in between. The length of the CDR3 is 13 residues. Germline V gives CDR1 SQVTM, CDR2 ANQGSEA. The CDR3 regions of TCR beta were amplified from RNA transcripts. The primer set for the first-round RT-PCR of the TCR CDR3 was HTBI. TCRdb analysed the multiplex PCR reads with MiXCR anew, one entry per CDR3 protein. The table includes about 500,000 distinct CDR3 sequences, roughly 15% detected once. This receptor was taken from a woman aged 30 to 39 with Graves' ophthalmopathy. The specimen sequenced was blood. The chain employs TRBV29-1 and TRBJ1-1, with D maybe TRBD1 (5 bases). The CDR3 region has the DNA TGCAGCGCCGGGAAGGGGAAGAGGACTGAAGCTTTCTTT. Its protein product is CSAGKGKRTEAFF.